The 7 T cell receptor beta chains below were found in one sample sequenced in a study of identical twins. TCRdb re-derived calls from the 5' RACE reads in MiXCR, one entry per CDR3 protein. The table lists about 890,000 distinct CDR3 sequences, roughly 12% of them singletons. These data were also filed under a second study, of yellow fever vaccine responses in identical twins.

The material sequenced was PBMCs. The source is a woman between 18 and 29 years old in good health.

This clonotype appeared many times. This rearrangement joins TRBV20-1 to TRBJ1-1; a possible D gene is TRBD1 (5 bases). This CDR3 has 12 amino acids. The V end was cut by 6 bases, the J end by 3 bases, with 11 bases between. Germline-derived CDR1 and CDR2 are DFQATT and SNEGSKA (reference sequence). The CDR3 DNA is TGCAGTGCGCCGGGACTCTACACTGAAGCTTTCTTT. Its protein product is CSAPGLYTEAFF.

This clonotype came up a few times. J is TRBJ2-1 and V is TRBV7-2; no definite D call. The CDR3 loop spans 13 amino acids. Germline V CDR1 and CDR2: SGHTA, FQGNSA. The V gene lost 4 bases and the J gene lost 9 bases, with 13 bases spanning the gap. Written as DNA, the CDR3 is TGTGCCAGCAGCTCCTGGCGGTGGGGTGAGCAGTTCTTC. It specifies CASSSWRWGEQFF.

The genes are TRBV10-2 and TRBJ2-7; the match to TRBD1 covers 7 bases. CDR1 WSHSY and CDR2 SAAADI come from the germline V gene. The V segment lost 6 bases and the J segment 5 bases; nucleotides outside the gene matches: 4. This CDR3 is built from 12 residues. CDR3 in amino acids: CASSLGQHEQYV. CDR3 coding DNA: TGCGCCAGCAGCCTGGGACAGCACGAGCAGTACGTC.

The chain carries TRBV28 and TRBJ2-7; 10 bases match TRBD2. Germline assignment: CDR1 MDHEN and CDR2 SYDVKM. V gave up 7 bases and J gave up 4 bases; unmatched junction bases: 7. The CDR3 consists of 14 residues. The DNA for the CDR3 is TGTGCCAGCAACACCGGGACTAGCGTGTACGAGCAGTACTTC. Protein sequence: CASNTGTSVYEQYF.

The chain links TRBV5-1 to TRBJ2-7, with D hard to call. Deletions cut 4 bases from V and 3 bases from J, with 11 bases between. The CDR3 has 13 residues. Germline CDR1 SGHRS, CDR2 YFSETQ. CDR3 in DNA: TGCGCCAGCAGCCCCCTAGGTAGCTACGAGCAGTACTTC. Translated: CASSPLGSYEQYF.

In this sample, this clonotype turned up a few times. The rearrangement joins TRBV6-4 to TRBJ2-1; D unclear. V was clipped by 8 bases and J by 5 bases, with 7 bases between them. CDR1 is MRHNA and CDR2 is SNTAGT in the germline V gene. This CDR3 is built from 11 residues. CDR3 DNA sequence: TGTGCCAGCCCAGAGGACAATGAGCAGTTCTTC. This codes for CASPEDNEQFF.

This clonotype was recorded a few times. This chain links TRBV27 with TRBJ2-7; D may be TRBD1 (6 bases). The CDR3 runs to 14 residues. Germline V gene lookup returns CDR1 MNHEY and CDR2 SMNVEV (reference sequence). V was trimmed by 2 bases and J by 5 bases, leaving 13 bases between them. The CDR3 DNA is TGTGCCAGCAGTTTAGGACAGCCTCGGGACGAGCAGTACTTC. It specifies CASSLGQPRDEQYF.